These 32 T cell receptor beta chains were sequenced from one sample in a study of CD8 T cells in Susac syndrome. RNA was extracted with the RNeasy kit, and a quantity of 0.5 to 1 ug was reverse transcribed using random hexamers. TCRdb passed the immunoSEQ multiplex PCR reads through MiXCR, listing each CDR3 protein once. The sample consists of a few hundred thousand distinct CDR3 sequences, 65% to 90% of them appearing once. The specimen sequenced was CD8+ T cells from PBMCs. Receptors originate from a human donor with multiple sclerosis.

This clonotype is a singleton in its sample. V gene TRBV24-1 combines with J gene TRBJ1-5; 9 bases are a match to TRBD1. Germline V lookup: CDR1 KGHDR, CDR2 SFDVKD. With V trimmed by 3 bases and J by 0 bases, 5 bases remained unmatched. There are 17 residues in the CDR3. The CDR3 sequence is CATSDTGTGISNQPQHF. CDR3 coding DNA: TGTGCCACCAGTGATACCGGGACAGGGATTAGCAATCAGCCCCAGCATTTT.

The chain uses TRBV7-6 and TRBJ2-3; D perhaps matches TRBD1 (6 bases). The CDR3 runs 17 residues. Germline V gives CDR1 SGHVS, CDR2 FNYEAQ. Trimming removed 1 base at V and 0 bases at J, with 14 bases between. CDR3 nucleotide sequence: TGTGCCAGCAGCTTAGGGCCAGGGGATACTAGCACAGATACGCAGTATTTT. Residues: CASSLGPGDTSTDTQYF.

This sequence joins TRBV5-6 and TRBJ2-1, with D perhaps assigned TRBD1 or TRBD2 (5 bases each). This CDR3 is 17 amino acids long. The germline CDR1 and CDR2 sequences are SGHDT and YYEEEE. The germline V and J ends were trimmed by 4 bases and 0 bases, with 17 bases remaining between them. CDR3 DNA sequence: TGTGCCAGCAGCCCGCTGGGGGTACTGAGCTCCTACAATGAGCAGTTCTTC. Protein sequence: CASSPLGVLSSYNEQFF. The entire variable domain, with the rest obtained from reference TRBV5-6 and TRBJ2-1, is as follows: DAGVTQSPTHLIKTRGQQVTLRCSPKSGHDTVSWYQQALGQGPQFIFQYYEEEERQRGNFPDRFSGHQFPNYSSELNVNALLLGDSALYLCASSPLGVLSSYNEQFFGPGTRLTVL.

This chain joins TRBV2 and TRBJ2-5, with 11 bases fitting TRBD2. The CDR3 is made up of 15 amino acids. V shed 8 bases, J shed 1 base, and the junction held 6 bases outside the gene matches. Germline V gene lookup returns CDR1 SNHLY and CDR2 FYNNEI. CDR3 sequence (DNA): TGTGCCAGCCGAGAGCTAGCGGGAGGCCAAGAGACCCAGTACTTC. As protein: CASRELAGGQETQYF.

The rearrangement links TRBV28 to TRBJ2-2; TRBD2 is a possible D gene (5 bases). This CDR3 spans 14 amino acids. V was trimmed by 1 base and J by 3 bases, leaving 6 bases between them. CDR1 MDHEN and CDR2 SYDVKM come from the germline V gene. The CDR3 is CASSLSGDTGELFF. CDR3 nucleotides: TGTGCCAGCAGTTTATCCGGGGACACCGGGGAGCTGTTTTTT.

This clonotype was seen only once. The chain combines TRBV28 with TRBJ2-7; the D is unclear. Trimming took 3 bases from V and 3 from J, leaving 15 bases between them. The CDR3 totals 15 residues. CDR1 is MDHEN and CDR2 is SYDVKM in the germline V gene. CDR3 residues: CASSFLPRNGYEQYF. Written as DNA, the CDR3 is TGTGCCAGCAGTTTTCTGCCTCGAAACGGCTACGAGCAGTACTTC.

The genes are TRBV6-6 and TRBJ2-2; no definite D call. The CDR3 is 11 amino acids. Trimming removed 4 bases from V and 11 bases from J, with 8 bases in between. Germline V lookup: CDR1 MNHNY, CDR2 SVGAGI (reference sequence). This CDR3 reads CASSFWTELFF. As DNA, the CDR3 is TGTGCCAGCAGTTTCTGGACCGAGCTGTTTTTT.

This chain uses TRBV6-4 with TRBJ2-3; D is uncertain. The germline CDR1 and CDR2 sequences are MRHNA and SNTAGT. The CDR3 sequence is 14 residues long. V was clipped by 5 bases and J by 0 bases, with 9 bases between them. In DNA form, the CDR3 reads TGTGCCAGCAGTAGTGCCCCTAGCACAGATACGCAGTATTTT. Protein: CASSSAPSTDTQYF.

V usage is TRBV4-3 and J usage is TRBJ1-2; no clear D gene. Germline CDR1 reads LGHNA; CDR2 reads YSLEER. The CDR3 is 15 residues long. Trimming stripped 0 bases from V and 7 bases from J, with 15 bases between. The CDR3: CASSQDPTARFGYTF. The CDR3 nucleotides are TGCGCCAGCAGCCAAGATCCGACGGCGCGCTTTGGCTACACCTTC.

This chain uses TRBV28 with TRBJ1-1; TRBD1 matches 7 bases. Trimming at V came to 4 bases and at J to 6 bases, leaving 11 bases not matched to a gene. Germline assignment: CDR1 MDHEN and CDR2 SYDVKM. This CDR3 has 15 residues. The CDR3 region is CASSSLPGGVAEAFF. CDR3 in DNA: TGTGCCAGCAGTTCTCTCCCAGGGGGAGTAGCTGAAGCTTTCTTT. Full variable domain (outside the CDR3, taken from reference TRBV28 and TRBJ1-1): DVKVTQSSRYLVKRTGEKVFLECVQDMDHENMFWYRQDPGLGLRLIYFSYDVKMKEKGDIPEGYSVSREKKERFSLILESASTNQTSMYLCASSSLPGGVAEAFFGQGTRLTVV.

The rearrangement uses TRBV4-2 and TRBJ1-5; D is undetermined. CDR1 and CDR2 (germline): LGHNA, YNFKEQ. The CDR3 is 14 residues long. Trimming left V 3 bases short and J 4 bases short, with 10 bases between. CDR3 nucleotides: TGTGCCAGCAGCCAGTTGGAGAGTAATCAGCCCCAGCATTTT. It specifies CASSQLESNQPQHF.

The rearrangement links TRBV19 to TRBJ1-5; D not resolved. V was clipped by 6 bases and J by 2 bases, with 14 bases between them. Germline V gene data show CDR1 as LNHDA and CDR2 as SQIVND (reference sequence). This CDR3 spans 15 amino acids. The CDR3 spells CASRWGARGNQPQHF. In DNA form, the CDR3 reads TGTGCCAGTAGATGGGGTGCCCGGGGCAATCAGCCCCAGCATTTT.

This clonotype was observed a handful of times. The CDR3 protein is CASSLRDRGEQYF. CDR3 sequence (DNA): TGTGCCAGCAGCTTACGGGACAGGGGCGAGCAGTACTTC. The genes are TRBV7-2 and TRBJ2-7, with TRBD1 identical over 10 bases. Germline values: CDR1 SGHTA, CDR2 FQGNSA. The length of the CDR3 is 13 residues. V shed 2 bases and J 6 bases; nucleotides not matched to a gene: 1.

CDR3 DNA: TGTGCCAGCAGCCCCCGCCCGATTCGGACTTCGGCAGATACGCAGTATTTT. It specifies CASSPRPIRTSADTQYF. The rearrangement joins TRBV9 to TRBJ2-3; D perhaps matches TRBD2 (5 bases). CDR3 length equals 17 residues. Germline V gene data show CDR1 as SGDLS and CDR2 as YYNGEE. V was cut by 4 bases and J by 4 bases, with 22 bases left in between.

CDR3 protein: CASSEGLAVLYNEQFF. CDR3 sequence (DNA): TGTGCCAGCAGTGAGGGACTAGCGGTTCTTTACAATGAGCAGTTCTTC. This chain uses TRBV2 with TRBJ2-1; TRBD2 aligns across 11 bases. This CDR3 region has 16 residues. Germline V gene sequence: CDR1 SNHLY, CDR2 FYNNEI. Trimming took 3 bases from V and 4 from J; bases not matched to a gene: 5.

The chain carries TRBV7-9 and TRBJ1-3; 8 nucleotides match TRBD1. V was pared by 5 bases and J by 8 bases, with 17 bases of the junction left unmatched. This CDR3 has 17 residues. Per germline, CDR1 SEHNR and CDR2 FQNEAQ (reference sequence). The CDR3 protein is CASSADRGSGLDDTIYF. DNA for the CDR3: TGTGCCAGCAGCGCCGACAGGGGATCTGGACTGGACGACACCATATATTTT.

The gene calls are TRBV6-5 and TRBJ2-7; 8 nucleotides align to TRBD1. This CDR3 comprises 14 residues. The V segment lost 5 bases and the J segment 3 bases; nucleotides outside the gene matches: 6. Germline-derived CDR1 and CDR2 are MNHEY and SVGAGI. The CDR3 DNA reads as TGTGCCAGCAGTCGCGGACAGGGAGTCTACGAGCAGTACTTC. Encoded protein: CASSRGQGVYEQYF.

Here the CDR3 DNA reads TGTGCCTGGACCCCGAACACAGGGAACGAGCAGTACTTC. As protein: CAWTPNTGNEQYF. This chain links TRBV30 with TRBJ2-7, with a weak D call TRBD1 (6 bases). Germline lookup yields CDR1 GTSNPN and CDR2 SVGIG (reference sequence). The CDR3 loop spans 13 amino acids. The V gene lost 4 bases and the J gene lost 5 bases, with 15 bases spanning the gap.

V and J are TRBV7-8 and TRBJ2-2, with D possibly matching TRBD2 (6 bases). The length of the CDR3 is 16 residues. V was shortened by 0 bases and J by 2 bases, with 10 bases between the two germline ends. The V gene's germline CDR1 is SGHVS and CDR2 FQNEAQ. The CDR3 DNA reads TGTGCCAGCAGCTTAGCGCTAGCGATAAACACCGGGGAGCTGTTTTTT. This codes for CASSLALAINTGELFF.

The J gene is TRBJ2-7, the V gene TRBV11-2, with 7 bases identical to TRBD1. The CDR3 has 14 residues. V dropped 5 bases and J dropped 5; count of bases not matched to a gene: 9. The germline V gene encodes CDR1 SGHAT and CDR2 FQNNGV. CDR3 loop: CASSPWDSANEQYF. The CDR3 DNA follows: TGTGCCAGCAGCCCGTGGGACAGCGCGAACGAGCAGTACTTC.

The rearrangement uses TRBV6-2 or TRBV6-3 and TRBJ2-3; 7 bases fit TRBD1. Germline V gene sequence: CDR1 MNHEY, CDR2 SVGEGT. This CDR3 spans 15 amino acids. V lost 4 bases and J lost 2; bases outside the gene matches: 6. The CDR3 sequence is CASSFDREITDTQYF. For the CDR3, the DNA is TGTGCCAGCAGTTTCGACAGGGAGATCACAGATACGCAGTATTTT.

This chain links TRBV19 with TRBJ2-1; TRBD2 matches at 11 bases. Unmatched junction bases numbered 6, after V lost 7 bases and J lost 4 bases. The germline V gene encodes CDR1 LNHDA and CDR2 SQIVND (reference sequence). This CDR3 contains 15 residues. The CDR3 is CASTLTSGGYNEQFF. The CDR3 nucleotides read TGTGCCAGTACCCTCACTAGCGGGGGTTACAATGAGCAGTTCTTC.

The gene calls are TRBV20-1 and TRBJ1-4, with TRBD1 identical over 7 bases. Germline V gene sequence: CDR1 DFQATT, CDR2 SNEGSKA (reference sequence). The CDR3 runs to 18 residues. With V trimmed by 6 bases and J by 0 bases, 16 bases remained unmatched. CDR3: CSAPGNGQEIATNEKLFF. The CDR3 coding sequence is TGCAGTGCCCCGGGTAATGGACAGGAGATAGCAACTAATGAAAAACTGTTTTTT.

The gene calls are TRBV19 and TRBJ1-5, with D unclear. The CDR3 totals 15 residues. Trimming removed 3 bases at V and 0 bases at J, with 9 bases between. Germline V gives CDR1 LNHDA, CDR2 SQIVND (reference sequence). The CDR3 DNA reads as TGTGCCAGTAGTATCTCACGGAATAGCAATCAGCCCCAGCATTTT. This codes for CASSISRNSNQPQHF.

The V gene is TRBV19, the J gene TRBJ1-2; D perhaps matches TRBD1 (5 bases). CDR3 length: 15 amino acids. V was trimmed by 5 bases and J by 8 bases, leaving 21 bases between them. The V gene's germline CDR1 is LNHDA and CDR2 SQIVND (reference sequence). CDR3 loop: CASSPRDGREEGYTF. CDR3 DNA sequence: TGTGCCAGTAGTCCGAGGGACGGCCGGGAGGAGGGCTACACCTTC.

V gene TRBV9 combines with J gene TRBJ2-3; D is uncertain. The V gene lost 1 base and the J gene lost 5 bases, with 11 bases spanning the gap. Germline lookup yields CDR1 SGDLS and CDR2 YYNGEE. CDR3 length: 14 amino acids. CDR3 loop: CASSVSGKEDTQYF. The CDR3 DNA sequence: TGTGCCAGCAGCGTATCGGGTAAGGAAGATACGCAGTATTTT.

The V gene is TRBV6-2 or TRBV6-3, the J gene TRBJ2-2; TRBD1 or TRBD2 may be the D gene (6 bases each). From germline, CDR1 is MNHEY and CDR2 SVGEGT. Between the trimmed V and J ends, which lost 4 bases and 3 bases, there was a span of 18 bases. The CDR3 covers 17 residues. The CDR3 loop reads CASSSPAGQSDTGELFF. CDR3 coding DNA: TGTGCCAGCAGTTCCCCGGCGGGACAAAGCGACACCGGGGAGCTGTTTTTT.

The CDR3 bases are TGTGCCAGCAGCCCTTATGGGACCCCCGGGGAGCTGTTTTTT. It encodes CASSPYGTPGELFF. This chain connects TRBV12-3 or TRBV12-4 to TRBJ2-2, with D perhaps matching TRBD1 or TRBD2 (5 bases each). V was trimmed by 6 bases and J by 6 bases, leaving 14 bases between them. The CDR3 runs 14 residues.

The chain recombines TRBV12-3 or TRBV12-4 with TRBJ2-7, with TRBD2 matching over 8 bases. The V gene end was trimmed by 5 bases and the J gene end by 2 bases; junction bases not matched to a gene: 8. This CDR3 has 15 amino acids. CDR3 amino acids: CASSPEAAGAYEQYF. The CDR3 DNA sequence: TGTGCCAGCAGTCCCGAGGCAGCGGGAGCCTACGAGCAGTACTTC.

This chain connects TRBV19 to TRBJ1-1; D unresolved. V shed 3 bases and J shed 2 bases, with 19 bases lying between them. The CDR3 contains 17 residues. Germline CDR1 LNHDA, CDR2 SQIVND (reference sequence). CDR3 coding DNA: TGTGCCAGTAGTATGGACCGGGAAATGACGCTTAACACTGAAGCTTTCTTT. Encoded protein: CASSMDREMTLNTEAFF.

J is TRBJ2-2 and V is TRBV27; tentatively, D is TRBD2 (5 bases). Germline V gene lookup returns CDR1 MNHEY and CDR2 SMNVEV (reference sequence). V was trimmed by 6 bases and J by 6 bases, leaving 8 bases between them. The CDR3 extends over 12 amino acids. The CDR3 region is CASRRGSGELFF. CDR3 nucleotides: TGTGCCAGCAGGCGAGGGTCCGGGGAGCTGTTTTTT.

This clonotype turned up a few times. This rearrangement joins TRBV6-1 to TRBJ2-7, with a possible D match to TRBD2 (5 bases). V shed 6 bases and J shed 2 bases, with 5 bases lying between them. The CDR3 runs to 11 residues. The germline gives CDR1 MNHNS, CDR2 SASEGT. The CDR3 coding sequence is TGTGCCAGCAGCGGGGCCTACGAGCAGTACTTC. Translating gives CASSGAYEQYF.